These 25 T cell receptor beta chains came from one sample sequenced in a study of CD8 T cells in Susac syndrome. A quantity of 0.5 to 1 ug RNA underwent reverse transcription using random hexamers. One entry per CDR3 protein results from TCRdb running MiXCR on the immunoSEQ multiplex PCR reads. The sample holds around 270,000 distinct CDR3 sequences, around nine tenths seen once. The sequenced sample consisted of CD8+ T cells from PBMCs. The receptors were gathered from a human donor with multiple sclerosis.

The V and J genes are TRBV4-1 and TRBJ1-2; the D is unclear. Trimming cost V 3 bases and J 0 bases, with 14 bases left between them. Germline CDR1 MGHRA, CDR2 YSYEKL. The CDR3 extends over 16 amino acids. The chain's CDR3 is CASSQSWGDSNYGYTF. The CDR3 DNA follows: TGCGCCAGCAGCCAGAGCTGGGGTGATTCTAACTATGGCTACACCTTC.

This clonotype appeared once. The chain recombines TRBV27 with TRBJ2-1; 9 nucleotides match TRBD1. This CDR3 contains 19 residues. The junction had 22 bases not matched to a gene; V was cut back by 7 bases and J by 6 bases. Germline V lookup: CDR1 MNHEY, CDR2 SMNVEV (reference sequence). CDR3 sequence (DNA): TGTGCCAGCACCCTAAGGTCGTTAAAAACAGGGGGCTTGGTCAATGAGCAGTTCTTC. It is translated as CASTLRSLKTGGLVNEQFF.

This chain joins TRBV20-1 and TRBJ2-7, with 8 bases identical to TRBD1. The CDR3 spans 14 residues. Trimming took 5 bases from V and 4 from J; bases not matched to a gene: 10. The germline V gene has CDR1 DFQATT and CDR2 SNEGSKA (reference sequence). The CDR3 DNA reads TGCAGTGCTCCGTCTGACAGGGGCTTGTACGAGCAGTACTTC. This sequence encodes CSAPSDRGLYEQYF.

J is TRBJ2-7 and V is TRBV20-1; 7 bases match TRBD2. This CDR3 has 15 residues. Germline trimming cut 0 bases from V and 3 bases from J; bases unmatched to any gene: 8. Germline CDR1 reads DFQATT; CDR2 reads SNEGSKA (reference sequence). In nucleotides, the CDR3 is TGCAGTGCTAGAGATCCGAGCGGGGTCCTCTACGAGCAGTACTTC. Translating gives CSARDPSGVLYEQYF.

The chain couples TRBV5-5 to TRBJ2-5, with 7 bases identical to TRBD2. The germline gives CDR1 SGHKS, CDR2 YYEKEE (reference sequence). The CDR3 contains 18 residues. Trimming cost V 2 bases and J 7 bases; bases outside gene matches: 20. The CDR3 DNA follows: TGTGCCAGCAGCTTTTGGGGGAGGGCCCTAGGTTCAGAAGTGACCCAGTACTTC. Translation gives CASSFWGRALGSEVTQYF.

The genes are TRBV6-5 and TRBJ2-7; D unclear. CDR3 size: 15 residues. V lost 0 bases and J lost 4, with 13 bases in between. The germline CDR1 and CDR2 sequences are MNHEY and SVGAGI. The CDR3 DNA reads as TGTGCCAGCAGTTACTCGATAACTCCAACGTACGAGCAGTACTTC. Encoded protein: CASSYSITPTYEQYF.

J is TRBJ1-2 and V is TRBV4-1; possibly TRBD1 for D (5 bases). The germline gives CDR1 MGHRA, CDR2 YSYEKL. The CDR3 is made up of 15 amino acids. The ends were cut back, 0 bases at V and 8 bases at J, with 16 bases in the middle. The DNA for the CDR3 is TGCGCCAGCAGCCAAGATGGTGGAGGGGCGGGCGGCTACACCTTC. Translated: CASSQDGGGAGGYTF.

The V gene is TRBV6-2 or TRBV6-3, the J gene TRBJ2-7; D might be TRBD1 (5 bases). V was trimmed by 4 bases and J by 1 base, leaving 8 bases between them. CDR1 and CDR2 from the germline V gene are MNHEY and SVGEGT. This CDR3 region has 13 residues. The CDR3 DNA follows: TGTGCCAGCAGTTCAGGGTTTTCCTACGAGCAGTACTTC. This sequence encodes CASSSGFSYEQYF.

The chain employs TRBV5-1 and TRBJ2-7; 7 nucleotides match TRBD1. The junction had 11 bases not matched to a gene; V was cut back by 3 bases and J by 5 bases. Germline V lookup: CDR1 SGHRS, CDR2 YFSETQ. The CDR3 has 15 amino acids. CDR3 protein: CASSSQQGWADEQYF. CDR3 nucleotide sequence: TGCGCCAGCAGCTCTCAACAGGGGTGGGCTGACGAGCAGTACTTC.

The chain has TRBV4-3 and TRBJ2-6; a weak D match, TRBD2 (5 bases). V was trimmed by 4 bases and J by 0 bases, leaving 10 bases between them. CDR3 length: 16 residues. CDR1 is LGHNA, CDR2 YSLEER, per germline. For the CDR3, the DNA is TGCGCCAGCAGCCTTAGCGAAAGCTCTGGGGCCAACGTCCTGACTTTC. Translation: CASSLSESSGANVLTF.

Only one count was recorded for this clonotype. The chain recombines TRBV4-3 with TRBJ2-1; 11 positions match TRBD2. The V and J ends lost 4 bases and 6 bases, in that order; junction bases with no gene match: 5. CDR1 is LGHNA and CDR2 is YSLEER in the germline V gene. This CDR3 comprises 15 residues. CDR3 DNA: TGCGCCAGCAGCCGAGGGACTAGCGGTGGCAATGAGCAGTTCTTC. This codes for CASSRGTSGGNEQFF.

The chain uses TRBV7-9 and TRBJ2-3; D not resolved. Between the trimmed V and J ends, which lost 2 bases and 6 bases, there was a span of 9 bases. Germline loops: CDR1 SEHNR, CDR2 FQNEAQ (reference sequence). This CDR3 is built from 13 residues. Here the CDR3 reads CASSLTPPDTQYF. The CDR3 coding sequence is TGTGCCAGCAGCTTAACACCGCCGGATACGCAGTATTTT.

The chain links TRBV19 to TRBJ2-1; the D gene is possibly TRBD1 (5 bases). Between the trimmed V and J ends, which lost 1 base and 4 bases, there was a span of 8 bases. Germline values: CDR1 LNHDA, CDR2 SQIVND (reference sequence). The CDR3 is 14 residues long. The CDR3 sequence is CASSIGGPYNEQFF. CDR3 in DNA: TGTGCCAGTAGTATAGGGGGCCCATACAATGAGCAGTTCTTC. Full variable domain (rest looked up from reference TRBV19 and TRBJ2-1): DGGITQSPKYLFRKEGQNVTLSCEQNLNHDAMYWYRQDPGQGLRLIYYSQIVNDFQKGDIAEGYSVSREKKESFPLTVTSAQKNPTAFYLCASSIGGPYNEQFFGPGTRLTVL.

This clonotype was seen a handful of times. V gene TRBV4-1 combines with J gene TRBJ2-7, with D possibly being TRBD1 (6 bases). Germline V lookup: CDR1 MGHRA, CDR2 YSYEKL. The CDR3 consists of 16 residues. Between the trimmed V and J ends, which lost 2 bases and 4 bases, there was a span of 18 bases. CDR3 protein: CASSQIETGTQYEQYF. In nucleotides, the CDR3 is TGCGCCAGCAGCCAAATAGAGACAGGCACCCAATACGAGCAGTACTTC.

The chain uses TRBV6-2 or TRBV6-3 and TRBJ2-2; 10 nucleotides line up with TRBD2. Germline values: CDR1 MNHEY, CDR2 SVGEGT. The CDR3 spans 15 residues. Trimming cost V 6 bases and J 5 bases; bases outside gene matches: 6. DNA for the CDR3: TGTGCCAGCAGCCAGCGGGGGGGCAGGACCGGGGAGCTGTTTTTT. This translates into CASSQRGGRTGELFF.

The rearrangement links TRBV29-1 to TRBJ2-7; the match to TRBD1 covers 9 bases. CDR1 SQVTM and CDR2 ANQGSEA come from the germline V gene. After removal of 6 bases from V and 1 base from J, the junction contained 4 bases not matched to a gene. The CDR3 runs to 13 residues. The CDR3 sequence is CSVTGGESYEQYF. The CDR3 DNA reads as TGCAGCGTCACAGGGGGCGAATCCTACGAGCAGTACTTC.

V is TRBV27 and J is TRBJ2-2; TRBD2 matches at 8 bases. The V segment lost 7 bases and the J segment 6 bases; nucleotides outside the gene matches: 7. Germline CDR1 reads MNHEY; CDR2 reads SMNVEV (reference sequence). CDR3 length equals 14 residues. CDR3: CASTGGRNAGELFF. The CDR3 nucleotides are TGTGCCAGCACGGGGGGGCGAAATGCCGGGGAGCTGTTTTTT.

The V gene is TRBV9, the J gene TRBJ2-1, with 14 bases matching TRBD2. The length of the CDR3 is 19 residues. The ends lost 0 bases at V and 8 bases at J; junction bases unmatched: 13. Per germline, CDR1 SGDLS and CDR2 YYNGEE. DNA of the CDR3: TGTGCCAGCAGCGTAGTCGATCTGGGACTAGCGGGAGAGGGGGATGAGCAGTTCTTC. Translation: CASSVVDLGLAGEGDEQFF. Variable domain in full (rest from reference TRBV9 and TRBJ2-1): DSGVTQTPKHLITATGQRVTLRCSPRSGDLSVYWYQQSLDQGLQFLIQYYNGEERAKGNILERFSAQQFPDLHSELNLSSLELGDSALYFCASSVVDLGLAGEGDEQFFGPGTRLTVL.

The chain links TRBV27 to TRBJ2-3; D uncertain. With 6 bases removed from V and 0 bases from J, the gap between germline ends came to 22 bases. The CDR3 length is 18 residues. Germline V gene lookup returns CDR1 MNHEY and CDR2 SMNVEV (reference sequence). CDR3 bases: TGTGCCAGCAGCCCTTTACTACACACCGGCCCTAGCACAGATACGCAGTATTTT. Translation: CASSPLLHTGPSTDTQYF.

The chain couples TRBV7-9 to TRBJ2-3, with a tentative D call TRBD2 (5 bases). There are 12 residues in the CDR3. The V gene lost 8 bases and the J gene lost 5 bases, with 11 bases spanning the gap. Germline V lookup: CDR1 SEHNR, CDR2 FQNEAQ (reference sequence). The chain's CDR3 is CASSSEGDTQYF. CDR3 in DNA: TGTGCCAGCTCCTCCGAGGGAGATACGCAGTATTTT.

This rearrangement joins TRBV5-1 to TRBJ2-1, with D maybe TRBD2 (5 bases). Per the germline V gene, CDR1 is SGHRS and CDR2 is YFSETQ. This CDR3 contains 14 residues. Trimming left V 0 bases short and J 7 bases short, with 11 bases between. DNA of the CDR3: TGCGCCAGCAGCTTGGCCCAGGAGCGGAATGAGCAGTTCTTC. Its protein product is CASSLAQERNEQFF.

J is TRBJ2-7 and V is TRBV27; D tentatively fits TRBD1 or TRBD2 (5 bases each). CDR1 MNHEY and CDR2 SMNVEV come from the germline V gene (reference sequence). The CDR3 covers 13 residues. The V end lost 6 bases, the J end lost 0 bases, and 9 bases lay between the germline ends. The CDR3 region has the DNA TGTGCCAGCAGAGAGGGGATCTCCTACGAGCAGTACTTC. Translated, it gives CASREGISYEQYF.

J is TRBJ2-2 and V is TRBV9; 9 bases line up with TRBD1. The CDR3 totals 15 residues. V shed 4 bases, J shed 6 bases, and the junction held 7 bases outside the gene matches. Germline CDR1 reads SGDLS; CDR2 reads YYNGEE. The CDR3 coding sequence is TGTGCCAGCAGCTCGGGACAGGGTAACGCCGGGGAGCTGTTTTTT. This translates into CASSSGQGNAGELFF.

V usage is TRBV29-1 and J usage is TRBJ2-7, with TRBD1 identical over 9 bases. J lost 3 bases, V lost 1 base, and 10 bases had no gene match. Per the germline V gene, CDR1 is SQVTM and CDR2 is ANQGSEA. CDR3 length: 16 amino acids. CDR3 coding DNA: TGCAGCGTTGAAGGGTACTCCGGGACAGGGCTCTACGAGCAGTACTTC. Residues: CSVEGYSGTGLYEQYF.

The chain couples TRBV4-1 to TRBJ2-2, with a weak D call TRBD2 (5 bases). Germline V gives CDR1 MGHRA, CDR2 YSYEKL. The CDR3 is 14 amino acids. Trimming cost V 0 bases and J 9 bases, with 11 bases left between them. The CDR3 sequence is CASSQERAGRELFF. The CDR3 DNA reads TGCGCCAGCAGCCAAGAGAGGGCTGGTCGGGAGCTGTTTTTT.